The 17 T cell receptor beta chains below were found in one sample sequenced in a study of cytomegalovirus exposure and HLA in healthy donors. The primer mix had 60 Vbeta and 13 Jbeta primers. Profiling relied on immunoSEQ multiplex PCR, and the TCRdb table lists in-frame clones only, not all of them. The table shows around 140,000 clones, with 60% to 80% occurring only once. Sequencing was performed on PBMCs. All receptors derive from a woman aged 55-69 years in good health and CMV-seronegative.

This clone appeared a single time. The V gene is TRBV12-5, the J gene TRBJ2-3; TRBD1 might be the D (6 bases). Trimming left V 0 bases short and J 5 bases short, with 6 bases between. The CDR3 is made up of 13 amino acids. Germline CDR1 reads LGHNT; CDR2 reads FRNRAP. CDR3 sequence: CASGLVGGDTQYF. The CDR3 DNA reads TGTGCTAGTGGTTTGGTAGGGGGAGATACGCAGTATTTT.

Only a few counts were recorded for this clone. This chain uses TRBV6-6 with TRBJ1-5; maybe TRBD1 (5 bases). The CDR3 is made up of 15 amino acids. Germline V CDR1 and CDR2: MNHNY, SVGAGI (reference sequence). V was cut by 8 bases and J by 1 base, with 15 bases left in between. For the CDR3, the DNA is TGTGCCAGCGGCGACTCAGGGAGGAGCAATCAGCCCCAGCATTTT. Amino acid sequence: CASGDSGRSNQPQHF.

The rearrangement uses TRBV5-4 and TRBJ2-2, with TRBD1 identical over 9 bases. The CDR3 consists of 16 residues. Looked up from germline, CDR1 is SGHNT and CDR2 is YYREEE (reference sequence). J lost 4 bases, V lost 1 base, and 5 bases had no gene match. The DNA of the CDR3 is TGTGCCAGCAGCTTGAGTGGGGACAGGGTCACCGGGGAGCTGTTTTTT. This translates into CASSLSGDRVTGELFF.

This sequence joins TRBV28 and TRBJ1-1, with D tentatively TRBD1 (5 bases). The germline V gene has CDR1 MDHEN and CDR2 SYDVKM. CDR3 size: 13 residues. V shed 6 bases and J shed 7 bases, with 15 bases lying between them. The CDR3 loop reads CASSLRQLGEAFF. Written as DNA, the CDR3 is TGTGCCAGCAGCCTAAGACAGCTAGGTGAAGCTTTCTTT.

The V gene is TRBV28, the J gene TRBJ2-3; D perhaps matches TRBD2 (7 bases). The germline CDR1 and CDR2 sequences are MDHEN and SYDVKM. CDR3 length: 15 amino acids. V was trimmed by 5 bases and J by 3 bases, leaving 15 bases between them. The DNA of the CDR3 is TGTGCCAGCAGTACCCTCGGGGGGCGGACAGATACGCAGTATTTT. This encodes CASSTLGGRTDTQYF.

This chain connects TRBV27 to TRBJ1-1; 9 nucleotides agree with TRBD1. The CDR3 has 18 residues. With 5 bases clipped from V and 3 bases from J, the junction kept 16 bases outside the gene matches. Per germline, CDR1 MNHEY and CDR2 SMNVEV (reference sequence). DNA for the CDR3: TGTGCCAGCAGTGCGGGACGCGACAGGGGGGTTGGGGACACTGAAGCTTTCTTT. This translates into CASSAGRDRGVGDTEAFF.

V usage is TRBV6-1 and J usage is TRBJ1-1, with 12 bases aligning to TRBD1. There are 15 residues in the CDR3. V lost 5 bases to trimming and J lost 11 bases; unmatched junction nucleotides: 12. Germline V lookup: CDR1 MNHNS, CDR2 SASEGT. CDR3 nucleotides: TGTGCCAGCAGTACCCAAGGGACAGGGGGCGGGATCGCTTTCTTT. This translates into CASSTQGTGGGIAFF.

Points on this clone: The junction and the germline gene differ at one end; a read error may be behind it. The V call is TRBV7-7, the J call TRBJ2-1; D possibly corresponds to TRBD1 (5 bases). Per the germline V gene, CDR1 is SSHAT and CDR2 is FNYEAQ (reference sequence). The CDR3 has 14 residues. The CDR3 region is CASSSKDNYNEQFF. The CDR3 nucleotides read TGTGCTAGCAGCTCAAAGGACAACTACAATGAGCAGTTCTTC.

The chain carries TRBV28 and TRBJ1-3; D unresolved. The CDR3 covers 16 residues. Trimming took off 7 bases at V and 0 bases at J, with 16 bases between the two ends. Germline V gene sequence: CDR1 MDHEN, CDR2 SYDVKM. The CDR3 reads CASTIYRPLSGNTIYF. In nucleotides, the CDR3 is TGTGCCAGCACGATTTACAGACCGCTCTCTGGAAACACCATATATTTT.

The chain couples TRBV7-2 to TRBJ1-2; a possible D gene is TRBD1 (6 bases). V lost 3 bases to trimming and J lost 0 bases, with 8 bases between them. Per germline, CDR1 SGHTA and CDR2 FQGNSA. This CDR3 is built from 14 residues. For the CDR3, the DNA is TGTGCCAGCAGCTTGAGACAGGCTAACTATGGCTACACCTTC. It specifies CASSLRQANYGYTF. The full variable domain, in which reference TRBV7-2 and TRBJ1-2 provide the parts outside the CDR3, is GAGVSQSPSNKVTEKGKDVELRCDPISGHTALYWYRQSLGQGLEFLIYFQGNSAPDKSGLPSDRFSAERTGGSVSTLTIQRTQQEDSAVYLCASSLRQANYGYTFGSGTRLTVV.

This clone was recorded a few times. The rearrangement joins TRBV27 to TRBJ1-5; no clear D. Germline V lookup: CDR1 MNHEY, CDR2 SMNVEV (reference sequence). This CDR3 is 13 amino acids long. V shed 2 bases and J shed 2 bases, with 4 bases lying between them. The CDR3 spells CASSLTGNQPQHF. The CDR3 bases are TGTGCCAGCAGTTTAACGGGCAATCAGCCCCAGCATTTT.

The chain links TRBV19 to TRBJ1-1; no definite D call. V lost 1 base to trimming and J lost 0 bases, with 6 bases between them. Germline CDR1 LNHDA, CDR2 SQIVND (reference sequence). The CDR3 totals 14 residues. In DNA form, the CDR3 reads TGTGCCAGTAGTATAGTAACGGTGAACACTGAAGCTTTCTTT. This codes for CASSIVTVNTEAFF.

This clone was observed a few times. This sequence joins TRBV5-1 and TRBJ1-2; TRBD1 aligns across 9 bases. Germline CDR1 is SGHRS and CDR2 is YFSETQ. The CDR3 extends over 13 amino acids. The trim removed 4 bases at V and 4 bases at J, leaving 2 bases unmatched. The CDR3 DNA is TGCGCCAGCAGCCCGACAGGGGGCTATGGCTACACCTTC. Its protein product is CASSPTGGYGYTF.

The chain recombines TRBV7-2 with TRBJ2-2, with 7 bases matching TRBD2. The CDR3 length is 17 residues. The germline V gene encodes CDR1 SGHTA and CDR2 FQGNSA. V trimming: 3 bases; J trimming: 3 bases; junction bases outside the gene matches: 10. CDR3 loop: CASSLWGRALDTGELFF. In DNA form, the CDR3 reads TGTGCCAGCAGCTTGTGGGGGAGGGCCCTCGACACCGGGGAGCTGTTTTTT.

This chain links TRBV9 with TRBJ2-1; weak D call: TRBD1 (6 bases). Trimming shortened V by 2 bases and J by 10 bases, and 13 bases separated the two germline ends. Germline V gene sequence: CDR1 SGDLS, CDR2 YYNGEE. The CDR3 extends over 13 amino acids. The CDR3 sequence: CASSVGTQGEQFF. CDR3 sequence (DNA): TGTGCCAGCAGCGTTGGGACACAAGGGGAGCAGTTCTTC. Complete variable domain (other parts from reference TRBV9 and TRBJ2-1): DSGVTQTPKHLITATGQRVTLRCSPRSGDLSVYWYQQSLDQGLQFLIQYYNGEERAKGNILERFSAQQFPDLHSELNLSSLELGDSALYFCASSVGTQGEQFFGPGTRLTVL.

V usage is TRBV27 and J usage is TRBJ2-3; no reliable D call. The CDR3 spans 12 residues. The V end was cut by 4 bases, the J end by 2 bases, with 4 bases between. Germline values: CDR1 MNHEY, CDR2 SMNVEV (reference sequence). CDR3 sequence reads: CASSSYTDTQYF. As DNA, the CDR3 is TGTGCCAGCAGTTCCTACACAGATACGCAGTATTTT.

The DNA of the CDR3 is TGTGCCAGCACCTTCCCGGGAGGGTCCTACAATGAGCAGTTCTTC. It specifies CASTFPGGSYNEQFF. V usage is TRBV5-8 and J usage is TRBJ2-1; 8 bases are shared with TRBD2. CDR1 and CDR2 from the germline V gene are SGHTS and YDEGEE. V lost 6 bases and J lost 1; bases outside the gene matches: 6. This CDR3 spans 15 amino acids.